This T cell receptor (beta chain) was observed in a study of blood T cell repertoires in COVID-19. Study-wide context: Samples taken during acute and convalescent COVID-19 were collected in the United States, Italy and Spain. PBMCs, B-cell-depleted T cells, or T cells were the source of the cDNA or gDNA that made up the material.

As processed by the authors: Reference gene primer amplification gave nucleated cell count estimates. TCRdb's table, derived via immunoSEQ multiplex PCR, lists solely in-frame clones and lacks some. V, J and clone size were drawn from that table, and D and trimming were deduced from the DNA. The sample shows about 350,000 clones, roughly 90% of them seen only once. Recovered Cohort 3 donors showed two negative PCRs, clearance, or symptom resolution. The length of the CDR3 is 14 residues. Trimming took off 2 bases at V and 2 bases at J, with 9 bases between the two ends. From germline, CDR1 is SGDLS and CDR2 YYNGEE.

This chain links TRBV9 with TRBJ2-3; weak D call: TRBD2 (5 bases). Sequencing input: PBMCs or T cells enriched from blood (not recorded which). The sequence came from a woman in her twenties or thirties who had recovered from COVID-19. The CDR3 is CASSVTGFTDTQYF. The CDR3 nucleotides are TGTGCCAGCAGCGTCACGGGATTCACAGATACGCAGTATTTT.